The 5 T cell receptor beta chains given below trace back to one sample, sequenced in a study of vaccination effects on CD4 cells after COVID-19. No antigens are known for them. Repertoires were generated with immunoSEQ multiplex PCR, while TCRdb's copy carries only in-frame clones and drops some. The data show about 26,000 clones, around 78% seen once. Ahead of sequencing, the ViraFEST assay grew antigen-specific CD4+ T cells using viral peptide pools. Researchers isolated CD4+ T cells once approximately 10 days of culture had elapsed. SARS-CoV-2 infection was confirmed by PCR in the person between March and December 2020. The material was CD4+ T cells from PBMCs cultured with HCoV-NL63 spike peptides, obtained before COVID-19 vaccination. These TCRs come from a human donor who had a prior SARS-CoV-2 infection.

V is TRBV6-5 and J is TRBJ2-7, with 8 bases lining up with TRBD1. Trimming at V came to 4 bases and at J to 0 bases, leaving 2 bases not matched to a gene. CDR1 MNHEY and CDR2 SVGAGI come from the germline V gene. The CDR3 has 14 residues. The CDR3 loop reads CASSLDRVSYEQYF. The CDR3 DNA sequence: TGTGCCAGCAGTTTGGACAGGGTCTCCTACGAGCAGTACTTC.

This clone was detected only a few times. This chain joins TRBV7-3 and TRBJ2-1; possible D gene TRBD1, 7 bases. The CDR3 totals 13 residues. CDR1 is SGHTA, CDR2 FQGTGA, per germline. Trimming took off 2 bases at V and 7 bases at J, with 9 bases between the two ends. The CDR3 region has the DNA TGTGCCAGCAGCTTAGCGGGACAGAATGAGCAGTTCTTC. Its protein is CASSLAGQNEQFF.

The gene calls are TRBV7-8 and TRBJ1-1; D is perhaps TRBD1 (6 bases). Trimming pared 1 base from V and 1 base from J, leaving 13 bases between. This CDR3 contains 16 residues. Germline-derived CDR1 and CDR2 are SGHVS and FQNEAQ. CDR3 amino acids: CASSLGWSGANTEAFF. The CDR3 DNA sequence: TGTGCCAGCAGCTTAGGATGGTCAGGGGCGAACACTGAAGCTTTCTTT.

The CDR3 loop reads CASSPGVVRLRETQYF. The CDR3 nucleotides read TGTGCCAGTAGCCCGGGGGTAGTGCGGCTCCGAGAGACCCAGTACTTC. The chain combines TRBV19 with TRBJ2-5; D is perhaps TRBD2 (6 bases). CDR3 length equals 16 residues. CDR1 LNHDA and CDR2 SQIVND come from the germline V gene (reference sequence). The V end lost 6 bases, the J end lost 4 bases, and 21 bases lay between the germline ends.

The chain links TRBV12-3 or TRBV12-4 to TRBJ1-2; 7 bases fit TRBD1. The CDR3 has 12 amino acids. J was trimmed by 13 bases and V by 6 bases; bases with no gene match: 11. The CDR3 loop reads CASRAGTATFTF. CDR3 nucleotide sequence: TGTGCCAGCAGGGCCGGGACAGCTACATTCACCTTC.